One sample yielded the 14 T cell receptor beta chains listed below, sequenced in a study of shared clonotypes between healthy human individuals. Profiling relied on immunoSEQ multiplex PCR, and the TCRdb table lists in-frame clones only, not all of them. There are over 850,000 clones in the sample; approximately 78% occur only once, and 0.55% to 0.7% lies in the top ten. The sequenced sample was memory CD4+ T cells from PBMCs. Indicated subset: CD45RA-negative fraction. The receptors come from a man between 18 and 29 years old in good health. Some clones in this sample may be carry-over from other donors' samples.

The J gene is TRBJ2-2, the V gene TRBV2; 8 bases match TRBD2. Germline loops: CDR1 SNHLY, CDR2 FYNNEI. The CDR3 has 16 amino acids. V lost 3 bases, J lost 4 bases, and 7 bases stayed unmatched. The CDR3 region is CASSDLLAAVTGELFF. CDR3 nucleotides: TGTGCCAGCAGTGACCTACTAGCGGCGGTCACCGGGGAGCTGTTTTTT.

The chain combines TRBV14 with TRBJ1-1; perhaps TRBD1 as D (5 bases). V was pared by 4 bases and J by 3 bases, with 18 bases between. Germline CDR1 and CDR2: SGHDN and FVKESK. CDR3 length equals 16 residues. The CDR3 region is CASSPTLGGVDTEAFF. The CDR3 nucleotides are TGTGCCAGCAGCCCTACCCTCGGGGGGGTGGACACTGAAGCTTTCTTT. Variable domain in full (rest from reference TRBV14 and TRBJ1-1): EAGVTQFPSHSVIEKGQTVTLRCDPISGHDNLYWYRRVMGKEIKFLLHFVKESKQDESGMPNNRFLAERTGGTYSTLKVQPAELEDSGVYFCASSPTLGGVDTEAFFGQGTRLTVV.

The chain links TRBV11-2 to TRBJ2-7; TRBD2 might be the D (6 bases). CDR1 is SGHAT and CDR2 is FQNNGV in the germline V gene. CDR3 length: 15 residues. V was shortened by 5 bases and J by 1 base, with 15 bases between the two germline ends. CDR3 region: CASSLGTGSSYEQYF. The CDR3 DNA reads TGTGCCAGCAGCCTAGGGACTGGATCGTCCTACGAGCAGTACTTC.

This clone was recorded many times. The rearrangement uses TRBV28 and TRBJ2-2; D remains ambiguous. The CDR3 length is 17 residues. Germline loops: CDR1 MDHEN, CDR2 SYDVKM. V was shortened by 1 base and J by 1 base, with 13 bases between the two germline ends. The CDR3 sequence: CASSLSRLSENTGELFF. In DNA form, the CDR3 reads TGTGCCAGCAGTTTATCCCGACTCTCGGAGAACACCGGGGAGCTGTTTTTT.

This clone showed up many times. Relative to the germline gene, one junction end is altered; a read error may explain this. The chain combines TRBV2 with TRBJ2-7; TRBD1 agrees at 7 bases. This CDR3 comprises 11 residues. The germline gives CDR1 SNHLY, CDR2 FYNNEI. The CDR3 DNA reads TGTGCCAGCAGTGAAACCGGGACAGTAAGCTTC. Translated: CASSETGTVSF.

This rearrangement joins TRBV5-1 to TRBJ1-1; 9 positions agree with TRBD1. CDR3 size: 14 residues. The germline V gene encodes CDR1 SGHRS and CDR2 YFSETQ. The J segment lost 4 bases and the V segment lost 6 bases, leaving 7 bases of the junction unmatched. CDR3 loop: CASNSGQGGTEAFF. The CDR3 DNA follows: TGCGCCAGCAATTCGGGACAGGGAGGCACTGAAGCTTTCTTT.

As for this clone: A read error may be the cause here, since a much bigger clone is one base away. The sample contains more than one DNA sequence encoding this CDR3. This chain connects TRBV15 to TRBJ2-7, with no clear D. This CDR3 contains 12 residues. V was pared by 0 bases and J by 4 bases, with 4 bases between. CDR1 is LNHNV, CDR2 YYDKDF, per germline (reference sequence). CDR3 sequence reads: CATSRDQYEQYF. For the CDR3, the DNA is TGTGCCACCAGCAGAGATCAGTACGAGCAGTACTTC.

The chain combines TRBV6-1 with TRBJ1-3; D call uncertain. Trimming took 10 bases from V and 0 from J, leaving 16 bases between them. This CDR3 spans 15 amino acids. Germline CDR1 and CDR2: MNHNS and SASEGT. CDR3 bases: TGTGCCACCCGACCCGGCACCCGCTCTGGAAACACCATATATTTT. Protein sequence: CATRPGTRSGNTIYF.

The chain carries TRBV29-1 and TRBJ1-3; the match to TRBD1 covers 9 bases. The trim removed 4 bases at V and 4 bases at J, leaving 11 bases unmatched. The CDR3 totals 16 residues. Germline CDR1 reads SQVTM; CDR2 reads ANQGSEA. DNA for the CDR3: TGCAGCGTTGTGGTGACCGGGACAGGGCCGGGAAACACCATATATTTT. Encoded protein: CSVVVTGTGPGNTIYF.

The genes are TRBV5-1 and TRBJ2-7; a weak D match, TRBD2 (6 bases). V lost 4 bases, J lost 4 bases, and 18 bases lay in between. Germline CDR1 SGHRS, CDR2 YFSETQ. CDR3 length: 15 amino acids. CDR3 in DNA: TGCGCCAGCAGCCCCGCCCCAGGACTACATTACGAGCAGTACTTC. Translating it yields CASSPAPGLHYEQYF.

The V call is TRBV7-9, the J call TRBJ2-7; TRBD2 matches 9 bases. J lost 9 bases, V lost 4 bases, and 10 bases had no gene match. Germline values: CDR1 SEHNR, CDR2 FQNEAQ (reference sequence). The CDR3 is 14 residues long. The CDR3 region has the DNA TGTGCCAGCAGCTCACCGGGACTAGCAAGTGGGCAGTACTTC. This encodes CASSSPGLASGQYF.

The chain employs TRBV6-5 and TRBJ2-7, with D hard to call. The CDR3 contains 14 residues. The V end was cut by 0 bases, the J end by 0 bases, with 6 bases between. Germline V gene lookup returns CDR1 MNHEY and CDR2 SVGAGI. The CDR3 DNA follows: TGTGCCAGCAGTTACTCAGTAGGCTCCTACGAGCAGTACTTC. This codes for CASSYSVGSYEQYF.

This chain links TRBV21-1 with TRBJ2-7; TRBD2, the table's D call, lacks a check against the DNA. TRBV21-1 is deemed a pseudogene. This CDR3 region has 10 residues. The DNA of the CDR3 is TGTGCCAGGGCGGTGTACGAGCAGTACTTC. Amino acids: CARAVYEQYF.

The rearrangement uses TRBV20-1 and TRBJ2-5, with D unclear. The CDR3 runs to 11 residues. The germline CDR1 and CDR2 sequences are DFQATT and SNEGSKA (reference sequence). Trimming pared 3 bases from V and 7 bases from J, leaving 9 bases between. The CDR3 is CSARAPGTQYF. The CDR3 DNA follows: TGCAGTGCTAGGGCCCCTGGGACCCAGTACTTC.